One sample yielded the 9 T cell receptor beta chains listed below, sequenced in a study of T cell responses to AZD1222 COVID-19 vaccine. Profiled with immunoSEQ multiplex PCR; TCRdb holds only in-frame clones, not every one. The data hold more than 95,000 clones, with approximately 85% observed a single time. The source was peripheral blood, collected on day 0 of MenACWY control vaccination. These receptors were obtained from an adult in good health.

The genes are TRBV6-4 and TRBJ1-2; TRBD1 is a possible D gene (5 bases). The CDR3 has 13 residues. Trimming shortened V by 5 bases and J by 8 bases, and 15 bases separated the two germline ends. Germline V gives CDR1 MRHNA, CDR2 SNTAGT. The CDR3 bases are TGTGCCAGCAGTCCCGGGACGGCCTTCGGCTACACCTTC. It is translated as CASSPGTAFGYTF.

The rearrangement joins TRBV30 to TRBJ1-3; a weak D match, TRBD1 (6 bases). Germline-derived CDR1 and CDR2 are GTSNPN and SVGIG (reference sequence). The CDR3 runs 15 residues. Deletions cut 0 bases from V and 4 bases from J, with 13 bases between. The CDR3 region is CAWSVVQGSGNTIYF. In DNA, the CDR3 is TGTGCCTGGAGTGTAGTTCAGGGGAGCGGAAACACCATATATTTT.

This CDR3 is CASSMGKPGNTIYF. Written as DNA, the CDR3 is TGTGCCAGCAGTATGGGGAAGCCTGGAAACACCATATATTTT. The chain is built from TRBV6-5 and TRBJ1-3; D remains unclear. V shed 5 bases and J shed 2 bases, with 10 bases lying between them. CDR1 MNHEY and CDR2 SVGAGI come from the germline V gene. The CDR3 extends over 14 amino acids.

The chain has TRBV7-6 and TRBJ1-2; perhaps TRBD1 as D (6 bases). V was shortened by 4 bases and J by 3 bases, with 15 bases between the two germline ends. Germline assignment: CDR1 SGHVS and CDR2 FNYEAQ. The length of the CDR3 is 15 residues. In DNA form, the CDR3 reads TGTGCCAGCAGCTCCCAACAGGGTCTAGACTATGGCTACACCTTC. This translates into CASSSQQGLDYGYTF.

J is TRBJ2-3 and V is TRBV27, with 13 bases fitting TRBD2. Germline V gene sequence: CDR1 MNHEY, CDR2 SMNVEV (reference sequence). The ends lost 3 bases at V and 5 bases at J; junction bases unmatched: 11. The CDR3 sequence is 18 residues long. The CDR3 is CASSFYLTSGGRGDTQYF. For the CDR3, the DNA is TGTGCCAGCAGTTTCTACCTGACTAGCGGGGGGCGAGGAGATACGCAGTATTTT.

The chain couples TRBV10-2 to TRBJ1-2, with no clear D. The CDR3 length is 13 residues. Trimming cost V 0 bases and J 5 bases, with 7 bases left between them. CDR1 is WSHSY, CDR2 SAAADI, per germline. CDR3 loop: CASSESRVYGYTF. The CDR3 DNA sequence: TGCGCCAGCAGTGAGTCGAGGGTATATGGCTACACCTTC.

The chain uses TRBV7-2 and TRBJ1-2, with D possibly being TRBD1 (6 bases). The V and J ends lost 5 bases and 6 bases respectively, with 19 bases between them. The V gene's germline CDR1 is SGHTA and CDR2 FQGNSA. The CDR3 is 15 residues long. The DNA of the CDR3 is TGTGCCAGCAGCGTCAACAGGGTTCAATCGGATGGCTACACCTTC. It is translated as CASSVNRVQSDGYTF.

The rearrangement joins TRBV27 to TRBJ1-5; maybe TRBD1 (5 bases). The CDR3 spans 15 residues. Germline-derived CDR1 and CDR2 are MNHEY and SMNVEV (reference sequence). The germline V and J ends were trimmed by 7 bases and 4 bases, with 17 bases remaining between them. CDR3 sequence reads: CASKTIGVSNQPQHF. The CDR3 DNA sequence: TGTGCCAGCAAGACGATAGGGGTGTCAAATCAGCCCCAGCATTTT.

J is TRBJ1-2 and V is TRBV27; perhaps TRBD1 as D (5 bases). The CDR3 is made up of 15 amino acids. The germline V and J ends were trimmed by 1 base and 8 bases, with 17 bases remaining between them. CDR1 is MNHEY, CDR2 SMNVEV, per germline (reference sequence). The CDR3 nucleotides are TGTGCCAGCAGTTTATTGTCCGGGGCCGTAAGGGGCTACACCTTC. It specifies CASSLLSGAVRGYTF.